This is a list of T cell receptor beta chains from one sample in a study of T cell changes during pregnancy in multiple sclerosis. Sequenced by immunoSEQ multiplex PCR; TCRdb stores in-frame clones only, minus some. This table holds 90,000 or so clones, approximately 89% found once. The material was peripheral blood, obtained in the first trimester of pregnancy. The source of these receptors is a female donor in good health, enrolled as a control in a pregnancy study. Each CDR3 is given with its conserved first and last residue. The D gene is left open where the match is weak. The size entry is marked missing in some rows and otherwise reads once, few, many or a size class.

DNA | CDR3 | D | size | J | V
TGTGCCAGCAGCAAAGACAGGGGTCTACAGAATCAGCCCCAGCATTTT | CASSKDRGLQNQPQHF | TRBD1 | once | TRBJ1-5 | TRBV5-6
TGTGCCAGCAGTTACGGGGGAGGGTTCTCTGGAAACACCATATATTTT | CASSYGGGFSGNTIYF | . | . | TRBJ1-3 | TRBV6-5
TGTGCCAGCAGCCCCGGGGGGCTTGGGGATTCACCCCTCCACTTT | CASSPGGLGDSPLHF | . | few | TRBJ1-6 | TRBV7-9
TGTGCCAGCAGCCACTCAGGGACTAGCGGGGGGGGAGCAGATACGCAGTATTTT | CASSHSGTSGGGADTQYF | TRBD2 | . | TRBJ2-3 | TRBV4-2
TGTGCCAGCAGCTTAAACAGGGCTACCACCGGGGAGCTGTTTTTT | CASSLNRATTGELFF | . | . | TRBJ2-2 | TRBV11-2
TGTGCCAGCTCACCCGATATTGAGCGTGGCTACACCTTC | CASSPDIERGYTF | . | . | TRBJ1-2 | TRBV18
TGCGCCAGCAGCTTGGGACTAGCGGGGGGAACATCGGATACGCAGTATTTT | CASSLGLAGGTSDTQYF | TRBD2 | . | TRBJ2-3 | TRBV5-1
TGTGCCAGTAGTATTTGGCCGGGGACAGGGTCCTACGAGCAGTACTTC | CASSIWPGTGSYEQYF | TRBD1 | . | TRBJ2-7 | TRBV19
TGTGCCAGCAGCTCAGCCGGGACAGGGACCTACGAGCAGTACTTC | CASSSAGTGTYEQYF | TRBD1 | . | TRBJ2-7 | TRBV5-6
TGTGCCAGCAGTTACGGACAGGGCAACTATGGCTACACCTTC | CASSYGQGNYGYTF | TRBD1 | . | TRBJ1-2 | TRBV6-6
TGTGCCAGCAGCTTAGAGGCGGCGGGGGAGGCTGGGGCCAACGTCCTGACTTTC | CASSLEAAGEAGANVLTF | TRBD2 | . | TRBJ2-6 | TRBV7-9
TGTGCCAGCAGCCGCACACTAGCGGGGGGCCCCCGTAGCACAGATACGCAGTATTTT | CASSRTLAGGPRSTDTQYF | TRBD2 | . | TRBJ2-3 | TRBV7-2
TGCGCCAGCAGCTTGGTCCCAGGGGAAGTGACCGGGGAGCTGTTTTTT | CASSLVPGEVTGELFF | . | once | TRBJ2-2 | TRBV5-1
TGTGCCAGCAAAGGGGGAGCGGGGAAGGATGAGACCCAGTACTTC | CASKGGAGKDETQYF | . | . | TRBJ2-5 | TRBV5-4
TGTGCCACCAGCAGAGGTAGGGGACAGGGGGCGTCTCGCACTGAAGCTTTCTTT | CATSRGRGQGASRTEAFF | TRBD1 | . | TRBJ1-1 | TRBV15
TGTGCCAGCAGCCAAGGAGCTGAAGCTTTCTTT | CASSQGAEAFF | . | . | TRBJ1-1 | TRBV4-2
TGTGCCAGCTTTGGAACTAGCGGATACGAGCAGTACTTC | CASFGTSGYEQYF | TRBD2 | . | TRBJ2-7 | TRBV18
TGTGCCAGCAGCCAGGAACTAGCGGGGTACAATGAGCAGTTCTTC | CASSQELAGYNEQFF | TRBD2 | . | TRBJ2-1 | TRBV4-2
TGCGCCAGCAGCACCTGGACAGGGGTAGGGGAGCTGTTTTTT | CASSTWTGVGELFF | TRBD1 | . | TRBJ2-2 | TRBV5-1
TGTGCCAGCAGCTTAACAGGGGCTACGAATTCACCCCTCCACTTT | CASSLTGATNSPLHF | TRBD1 | once | TRBJ1-6 | TRBV7-9
TGCGCCAGCAGCCAAGATCATAAGCAAACCTATAACTATGGCTACACCTTC | CASSQDHKQTYNYGYTF | . | . | TRBJ1-2 | TRBV4-3
TGTGCCAGCAGCCGACCCGGGACAGGGAACTACGAGCAGTACTTC | CASSRPGTGNYEQYF | TRBD1 | . | TRBJ2-7 | TRBV7-9
TGTGCCAGCAGCGTAATGGCGGACAAGAACACTGAAGCTTTCTTT | CASSVMADKNTEAFF | . | . | TRBJ1-1 | TRBV9
TGTGCCAGCAGTCGGGAAAAACTGTTTTTT | CASSREKLFF | . | . | TRBJ1-4 | TRBV28
TGTGCCAGCAGTCGCGGGACAGTCGGTGGCTACACCTTC | CASSRGTVGGYTF | TRBD1 | . | TRBJ1-2 | TRBV28
TGTGCCAGCAGTCCCAGGCCGTTGGGCAATCAGCCCCAGCATTTT | CASSPRPLGNQPQHF | . | once | TRBJ1-5 | TRBV27
TGTGCCAGCAGCACCCGACAGGGGTATTCACCCCTCCACTTT | CASSTRQGYSPLHF | TRBD1 | . | TRBJ1-6 | TRBV9
TGTGCCAGCAGACAACAAGAGACCCAGTACTTC | CASRQQETQYF | . | . | TRBJ2-5 | TRBV27
TGTGCCAGCAGCCCGACCCCTTCAAGGGGCCAGTACTTC | CASSPTPSRGQYF | . | . | TRBJ2-5 | TRBV7-9
TGTGCCAGCAGTTTATCGCAGGGACTTAACTATGGCTACACCTTC | CASSLSQGLNYGYTF | . | . | TRBJ1-2 | TRBV27
TGTGCCAGTAGTATAACGGGGACAGGTGGGCAGCCCCAGCATTTT | CASSITGTGGQPQHF | TRBD1 | . | TRBJ1-5 | TRBV19
TGTGCCAGCAGTCTGAGGGGGCGCGGGCAAGAGACCCAGTACTTC | CASSLRGRGQETQYF | TRBD1 | . | TRBJ2-5 | TRBV7-2
TGTGCCAGCAGCTTCCCGGGAGCCAATACGCAGTATTTT | CASSFPGANTQYF | . | once | TRBJ2-3 | TRBV7-2
TGTGCCAGCAGCTTAGAGGGTCGGGGTACTACAGATACGCAGTATTTT | CASSLEGRGTTDTQYF | . | . | TRBJ2-3 | TRBV11-1
TGTGCCAGCAGTGAAGCCCCATGGGTGACTAGCACAGATACGCAGTATTTT | CASSEAPWVTSTDTQYF | . | . | TRBJ2-3 | TRBV6-1
TGTGCCAGCAGCTTAGGACAGGGGCTCTACAATGAGCAGTTCTTC | CASSLGQGLYNEQFF | TRBD1 | . | TRBJ2-1 | TRBV11-3
TGTGCCAGCAATCGTCAGGGGGTCACAGATACGCAGTATTTT | CASNRQGVTDTQYF | TRBD1 | . | TRBJ2-3 | TRBV2
TGCGCCAGCACCCTCTCCGACCGGAGATCCCACGAGCAGTACTTC | CASTLSDRRSHEQYF | . | once | TRBJ2-7 | TRBV5-1
TGTGCCAGCACCGACAACCAGGGGTATAATTCACCCCTCCACTTT | CASTDNQGYNSPLHF | . | . | TRBJ1-6 | TRBV13